Each of the 27 T cell receptor beta chains below was sequenced from the same sample in a study of blood T cell repertoires in COVID-19. The assay was immunoSEQ multiplex PCR, and TCRdb's table has in-frame clones only and misses some. This table holds around 450,000 clones, 75% to 90% found once. The specimen sequenced was PBMCs or T cells enriched from blood (not recorded which). These receptors came from a woman in her late teens or twenties who had recovered from COVID-19.

J is TRBJ2-5 and V is TRBV10-3, with 11 nucleotides matching TRBD2. V shed 0 bases, J shed 5 bases, and the junction held 8 bases outside the gene matches. The CDR3 loop spans 17 amino acids. Germline V gene sequence: CDR1 ENHRY, CDR2 SYGVKD. Written as DNA, the CDR3 is TGTGCCATCAGTGAGTCGATAGCGGGGGGGCAGCGGGAGACCCAGTACTTC. This gives the protein CAISESIAGGQRETQYF.

The chain combines TRBV19 with TRBJ1-1; D not resolved. This CDR3 contains 13 residues. Germline V gene lookup returns CDR1 LNHDA and CDR2 SQIVND (reference sequence). Trimming removed 9 bases from V and 6 bases from J, with 17 bases in between. The CDR3 nucleotides read TGTGCCAGCCTGGCGGGGTTAAGCGCTGAAGCTTTCTTT. It is translated as CASLAGLSAEAFF.

Only one count was recorded for this clone. The chain is built from TRBV5-1 and TRBJ2-3; TRBD2 matches 13 bases. Germline CDR1 SGHRS, CDR2 YFSETQ. This CDR3 has 23 residues. The V gene end was trimmed by 5 bases and the J gene end by 0 bases; junction bases not matched to a gene: 24. Here the CDR3 DNA reads TGCGCCAGCAGTACCCAAGGGGGCGGACTAGCGGGGGCACAAATCCCTAGCACAGATACGCAGTATTTT. Its protein product is CASSTQGGGLAGAQIPSTDTQYF.

This clone was seen once. The rearrangement joins TRBV9 to TRBJ2-1; D unclear. V lost 2 bases and J 8 bases, leaving 14 bases between the germline ends. The CDR3 runs 14 residues. Germline loops: CDR1 SGDLS, CDR2 YYNGEE. CDR3: CASSVMSGTDEQFF. The CDR3 DNA sequence: TGTGCCAGCAGCGTCATGAGTGGTACCGATGAGCAGTTCTTC.

The V gene is TRBV6-5, the J gene TRBJ2-1, with a possible D match to TRBD1 (6 bases). Deletions cut 8 bases from V and 4 bases from J, with 12 bases between. CDR1 and CDR2 from the germline V gene are MNHEY and SVGAGI. The length of the CDR3 is 13 residues. The CDR3 DNA reads as TGTGCCAGCCTTATCGGACAGTACAATGAGCAGTTCTTC. Its protein product is CASLIGQYNEQFF.

V gene TRBV19 combines with J gene TRBJ2-7; TRBD1 aligns across 8 bases. CDR3 length equals 15 residues. The ends lost 6 bases at V and 1 base at J; junction bases unmatched: 8. The germline V gene encodes CDR1 LNHDA and CDR2 SQIVND (reference sequence). CDR3 coding DNA: TGTGCCAGTAGACCCCGGACAGGGATTTCCTACGAGCAGTACTTC. Translated, it gives CASRPRTGISYEQYF.

The chain uses TRBV19 and TRBJ2-3; 11 nucleotides line up with TRBD2. Per germline, CDR1 LNHDA and CDR2 SQIVND (reference sequence). The CDR3 loop spans 18 amino acids. The junction had 9 bases not matched to a gene; V was cut back by 4 bases and J by 0 bases. CDR3 residues: CASSKSASGGSSTDTQYF. The CDR3 region has the DNA TGTGCCAGTAGTAAGTCCGCTAGCGGGGGGTCCAGCACAGATACGCAGTATTTT.

V is TRBV11-2 and J is TRBJ2-3; TRBD2 matches 7 bases. The CDR3 contains 16 residues. Trimming cost V 5 bases and J 7 bases; bases outside gene matches: 15. CDR1 is SGHAT and CDR2 is FQNNGV in the germline V gene. The DNA for the CDR3 is TGTGCCAGCAGCCCATGGGGGGGTTTGCCAAGGAATACGCAGTATTTT. Translating gives CASSPWGGLPRNTQYF. The full variable domain, in which reference TRBV11-2 and TRBJ2-3 provide the parts outside the CDR3, is EAGVAQSPRYKIIEKRQSVAFWCNPISGHATLYWYQQILGQGPKLLIQFQNNGVVDDSQLPKDRFSAERLKGVDSTLKIQPAKLEDSAVYLCASSPWGGLPRNTQYFGPGTRLTVL.

CDR3 in amino acids: CASNTGTVYSNQPQHF. The DNA of the CDR3 is TGTGCCAGCAACACCGGGACAGTATATAGCAATCAGCCCCAGCATTTT. V gene TRBV2 combines with J gene TRBJ1-5, with 7 bases identical to TRBD1. The germline V gene encodes CDR1 SNHLY and CDR2 FYNNEI. J was trimmed by 0 bases and V by 7 bases; bases with no gene match: 9. CDR3 length: 16 amino acids.

The V call is TRBV30, the J call TRBJ1-5; D is uncertain. This CDR3 is built from 15 residues. The ends were cut back, 1 base at V and 0 bases at J, with 10 bases in the middle. Germline CDR1 reads GTSNPN; CDR2 reads SVGIG (reference sequence). CDR3 region: CAWSAGLYSNQPQHF. In nucleotides, the CDR3 is TGTGCCTGGAGTGCCGGGTTGTATAGCAATCAGCCCCAGCATTTT.

The chain is built from TRBV6-4 and TRBJ2-3, with 8 bases that match TRBD2. CDR3 length: 13 amino acids. CDR1 and CDR2 (germline): MRHNA, SNTAGT. With 10 bases clipped from V and 0 bases from J, the junction kept 3 bases outside the gene matches. The CDR3, as DNA: TGTGCCACCCGGGAGGGGAGCACAGATACGCAGTATTTT. It yields the protein CATREGSTDTQYF.

A word on this clone: The identical CDR3 is also encoded by other nucleotide sequences in the sample. This rearrangement joins TRBV11-3 to TRBJ1-6; 8 nucleotides line up with TRBD1. Trimming cost V 5 bases and J 7 bases; bases outside gene matches: 4. There are 14 residues in the CDR3. From germline, CDR1 is SGHNT and CDR2 YENEEA. CDR3 sequence (DNA): TGTGCCAGCAGCCTCACAGGGGGAAATTCACCCCTCCACTTT. Translated, it gives CASSLTGGNSPLHF.

The chain employs TRBV18 and TRBJ1-1; D perhaps matches TRBD1 (6 bases). Germline V CDR1 and CDR2: KGHSH, LQKENI. The CDR3 is 15 amino acids. The germline V and J ends were trimmed by 4 bases and 5 bases, with 17 bases remaining between them. Here the CDR3 DNA reads TGTGCCAGCTCACGTGGAGGGGGGGTAGGTACTGAAGCTTTCTTT. Translation gives CASSRGGGVGTEAFF.

CDR3 loop: CASSLTSGSQETQYF. CDR3 coding DNA: TGTGCCAGCAGTCTGACTAGCGGATCCCAAGAGACCCAGTACTTC. The chain is built from TRBV6-4 and TRBJ2-5; 9 positions match TRBD2. The CDR3 covers 15 residues. V shed 5 bases, J shed 1 base, and the junction held 5 bases outside the gene matches. CDR1 is MRHNA, CDR2 SNTAGT, per germline.

This chain links TRBV28 with TRBJ1-5, with D unresolved. V lost 11 bases and J lost 2, with 10 bases in between. This CDR3 spans 12 amino acids. Germline V gives CDR1 MDHEN, CDR2 SYDVKM. The CDR3 loop reads CACTFGNQPQHF. The CDR3 region has the DNA TGTGCCTGTACATTTGGCAATCAGCCCCAGCATTTT.

The chain couples TRBV11-2 to TRBJ2-7; 7 nucleotides match TRBD2. In germline, CDR1 is SGHAT, CDR2 FQNNGV. With V trimmed by 5 bases and J by 4 bases, 17 bases remained unmatched. The CDR3 contains 17 residues. The CDR3 sequence: CASSHTGREKGGYEQYF. CDR3 bases: TGTGCCAGCAGCCATACTGGGAGGGAAAAGGGAGGGTACGAGCAGTACTTC.

This chain uses TRBV6-5 with TRBJ1-2; D not certain. In germline, CDR1 is MNHEY, CDR2 SVGAGI. V gave up 7 bases and J gave up 8 bases, with 20 bases separating them. CDR3 size: 14 residues. The CDR3 protein is CASISGSVGRGYTF. Written as DNA, the CDR3 is TGTGCCAGCATCTCCGGCTCGGTGGGGAGGGGCTACACCTTC.

The chain uses TRBV29-1 and TRBJ2-7; 11 positions agree with TRBD1. The CDR3 has 13 amino acids. Germline CDR1 is SQVTM and CDR2 is ANQGSEA. With V trimmed by 5 bases and J by 2 bases, 2 bases remained unmatched. In DNA form, the CDR3 reads TGCAGCGTTAAGGGACAGGGGGCCTACGAGCAGTACTTC. The encoded protein is CSVKGQGAYEQYF.

The gene calls are TRBV9 and TRBJ2-1, with 10 bases lining up with TRBD2. The CDR3 has 15 amino acids. Per the germline V gene, CDR1 is SGDLS and CDR2 is YYNGEE. The V and J ends lost 3 bases and 2 bases, in that order; junction bases with no gene match: 2. CDR3 coding DNA: TGTGCCAGCAGCGCTAGCGGGGGTACCTACAATGAGCAGTTCTTC. Protein sequence: CASSASGGTYNEQFF.

This sequence joins TRBV18 and TRBJ1-6; 9 nucleotides align to TRBD1. This CDR3 has 15 amino acids. Per germline, CDR1 KGHSH and CDR2 LQKENI. J was trimmed by 6 bases and V by 4 bases; bases with no gene match: 4. The CDR3 region is CASSRGTGPNSPLHF. In DNA form, the CDR3 reads TGTGCCAGCTCACGGGGGACAGGGCCTAATTCACCCCTCCACTTT.

The rearrangement uses TRBV7-9 and TRBJ1-2; possible D gene TRBD1, 6 bases. Trimming removed 4 bases at V and 1 base at J, with 16 bases between. The CDR3 contains 16 residues. Germline V lookup: CDR1 SEHNR, CDR2 FQNEAQ (reference sequence). DNA for the CDR3: TGTGCCAGCAGCTCCTACGCCGGGACACTTAACTATGGCTACACCTTC. It specifies CASSSYAGTLNYGYTF.

The gene calls are TRBV12-3 or TRBV12-4 and TRBJ1-2; 7 positions agree with TRBD1. CDR3 size: 13 residues. Unmatched junction bases numbered 11, after V lost 6 bases and J lost 10 bases. The CDR3 loop is CASSSRDRDIYTF. CDR3 DNA sequence: TGTGCCAGCAGCTCCCGTGACAGGGATATCTACACCTTC.

The chain joins TRBV5-4 to TRBJ1-1, with D perhaps matching TRBD1 (6 bases). The CDR3 totals 15 residues. CDR1 SGHNT and CDR2 YYREEE come from the germline V gene (reference sequence). With 6 bases removed from V and 3 bases from J, the gap between germline ends came to 18 bases. CDR3 nucleotide sequence: TGTGCCAGCAACCCTATCCGGGGGGCAGACACTGAAGCTTTCTTT. Encoded protein: CASNPIRGADTEAFF.

This clone was found a few times. V gene TRBV7-9 combines with J gene TRBJ1-2, with D hard to call. Germline V CDR1 and CDR2: SEHNR, FQNEAQ (reference sequence). V lost 5 bases to trimming and J lost 1 base, with 5 bases between them. The CDR3 has 12 amino acids. The chain's CDR3 is CASSENNYGYTF. CDR3 nucleotides: TGTGCCAGCAGCGAGAATAACTATGGCTACACCTTC.

The CDR3 loop reads CASSFKEGEWEKLFF. The CDR3, as DNA: TGTGCCAGCAGCTTCAAAGAGGGAGAATGGGAAAAACTGTTTTTT. The rearrangement joins TRBV11-2 to TRBJ1-4; D unclear. Germline assignment: CDR1 SGHAT and CDR2 FQNNGV. The V gene lost 3 bases and the J gene lost 8 bases, with 16 bases spanning the gap. The length of the CDR3 is 15 residues.

V and J are TRBV2 and TRBJ1-5; D may be TRBD1 (6 bases). The V end lost 8 bases, the J end lost 9 bases, and 20 bases lay between the germline ends. The CDR3 is 14 residues long. Germline CDR1 reads SNHLY; CDR2 reads FYNNEI. DNA for the CDR3: TGTGCCAGCGAAGAACAGGGCCGGGTCGGGCCCCAGCATTTT. The encoded protein is CASEEQGRVGPQHF.

This clone has just a few counts. The chain has TRBV3-1 (or the pseudogene TRBV3-2) and TRBJ1-6; no clear D. There are 13 residues in the CDR3. The V and J ends lost 0 bases and 9 bases respectively, with 6 bases between them. The germline gives CDR1 LGHDT, CDR2 YNNKEL (reference sequence). The CDR3 nucleotides are TGTGCCAGCAGCCAAGACGCGGGTTCACCCCTCCACTTT. It translates to CASSQDAGSPLHF.